The subject of this entry is one T cell receptor beta chain. Its antigen is currently not known. It has no much larger one-base neighbor in the sample; base qualities were not kept. Relative to germline, V is missing 1 base and J is missing 7 bases, with 9 bases of the junction outside any gene match. The CDR1 and CDR2 encoded by the germline V gene are SGHRS and YFSETQ. The cysteine opens and the phenylalanine closes a CDR3 of 15 amino acids. The DNA shown is the 45-base CDR3, in frame from base 1. These data come from a study of OX40 agonist ivuxolimab in advanced cancers. In terms of the full investigation: The costimulatory receptor OX40 (CD134) was targeted by ivuxolimab, a fully human IgG2 agonistic monoclonal antibody. Intravenous ivuxolimab was administered to patients every 2 weeks at six dose levels: 0.01, 0.1, 0.3, 1.5, 3 and 10 mg/kg. Of the approximately 50 patients in dose escalation, about 20 had hepatocellular carcinoma, some 15 had melanoma, 9 had renal cell carcinoma and 9 had head and neck cancer. In the dose-escalation cohort, 65% to 85% of patients were male, and the mean age was roughly 56 years with a range of roughly 20 to 79. Prior anti-PD-1, anti-PD-L1 or anti-CTLA-4 therapy was permitted, and checkpoint inhibitors had been received by about two fifths of dose-escalation patients. Partial responses were achieved by three dose-escalation patients, of whom one had hepatocellular carcinoma and two had cutaneous melanoma. The purpose of peripheral TCRbeta sequencing was to test whether ivuxolimab changed TCR sequence diversity and led to clonal T-cell expansion. The monotherapy dose-escalation portion (N ≈ 55 patients) of the phase I ivuxolimab trial is reported in the paper. The paper as a whole reports these results and caveats: The antigen specificity of the peripheral T cells that underwent clonal expansion was not determined. At doses of 0.1 to 3.0 mg/kg, clonal expansion of both CD4+ and CD8+ T cells in blood was seen between baseline and week 6. Low levels of normalized T-cell clonal expansion were also shown by some nonresponding patients. After ivuxolimab, CD8+ T cells had more expanded clones than CD4+ T cells on average. In partial responders in the 0.1-3.0 mg/kg groups, normalized peripheral clonal expansion was found to be among the lowest, especially among CD8+ T cells.

The trial excluded patients who had a history of autoimmune disease or were on systemic immunosuppression. In every dose cohort, peripheral blood was drawn for TCR sequencing at baseline, cycle 4 day 1, and cycle 7 day 1. Samples came from an open-label, multicenter, first-in-human phase I dose-escalation trial of ivuxolimab. Adults with locally advanced or metastatic melanoma, renal cell, hepatocellular, or head and neck squamous cell carcinoma were enrolled in the trial. CD4+ and CD8+ T cells were sorted separately from peripheral blood before TCR sequencing. For sequencing of the TCRbeta CDR3 region, genomic DNA was extracted from the sorted cells. The immunoSEQ Assay was used for sequencing of TCRbeta CDR3 regions. TCRdb's version of the immuneACCESS table is confined to in-frame rearrangements and falls short of the full clone set. An unresolved V gene accounts for under half of the shortfall where checked; the remainder is of unknown origin. The table for this sample lists about 19,000 clones; more than 70% of them were counted only once. Together, the top ten hold 25% to 35% of the sample.

The material sequenced was CD4+ or CD8+ T cells sorted from blood, taken in a trial of the OX40 agonist ivuxolimab. Here the chain combines TRBV5-1 and TRBJ2-5, with 8 central nucleotides matching TRBD2. The sequence derives from an adult with an advanced solid tumor such as melanoma, head and neck, liver or kidney cancer. The CDR3: CASSLSGGHLPTQYF. The nucleotide sequence reads TGCGCCAGCAGCTTGTCGGGGGGGCATCTGCCGACCCAGTACTTC.